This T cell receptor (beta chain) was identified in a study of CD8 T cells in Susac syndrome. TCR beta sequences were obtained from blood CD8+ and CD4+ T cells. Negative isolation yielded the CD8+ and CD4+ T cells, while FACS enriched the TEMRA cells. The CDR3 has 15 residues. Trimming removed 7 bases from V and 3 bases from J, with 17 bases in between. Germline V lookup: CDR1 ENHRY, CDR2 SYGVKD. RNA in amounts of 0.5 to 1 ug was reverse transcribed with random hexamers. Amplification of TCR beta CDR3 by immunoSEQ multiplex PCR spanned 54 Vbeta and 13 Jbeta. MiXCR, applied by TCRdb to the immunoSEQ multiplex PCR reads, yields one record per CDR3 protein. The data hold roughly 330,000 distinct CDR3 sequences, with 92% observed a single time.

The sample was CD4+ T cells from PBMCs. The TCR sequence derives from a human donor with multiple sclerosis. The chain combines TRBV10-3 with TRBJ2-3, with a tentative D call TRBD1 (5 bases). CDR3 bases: TGTGCCATCAATCCGGACACGGAATCTACAGATACGCAGTATTTT. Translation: CAINPDTESTDTQYF.